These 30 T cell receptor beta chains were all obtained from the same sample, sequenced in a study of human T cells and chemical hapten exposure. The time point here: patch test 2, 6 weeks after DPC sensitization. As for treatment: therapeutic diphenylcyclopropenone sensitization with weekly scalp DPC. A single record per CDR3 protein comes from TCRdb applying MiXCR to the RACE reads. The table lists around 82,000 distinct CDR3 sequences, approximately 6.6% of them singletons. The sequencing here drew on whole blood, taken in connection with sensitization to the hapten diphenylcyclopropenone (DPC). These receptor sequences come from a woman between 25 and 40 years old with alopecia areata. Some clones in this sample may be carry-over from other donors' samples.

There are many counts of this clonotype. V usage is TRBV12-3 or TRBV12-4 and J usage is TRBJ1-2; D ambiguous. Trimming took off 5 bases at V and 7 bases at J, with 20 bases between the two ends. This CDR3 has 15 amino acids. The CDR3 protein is CASSPLRASMFGYTF. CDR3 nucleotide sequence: TGTGCCAGCAGTCCCCTGAGGGCGTCAATGTTTGGCTACACCTTC.

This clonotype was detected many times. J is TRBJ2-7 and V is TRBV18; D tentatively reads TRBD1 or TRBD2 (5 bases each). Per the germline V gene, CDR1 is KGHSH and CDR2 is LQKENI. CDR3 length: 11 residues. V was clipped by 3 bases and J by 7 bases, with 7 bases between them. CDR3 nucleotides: TGTGCCAGCTCACCGGGGGAGGAGCAGTACTTC. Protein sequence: CASSPGEEQYF.

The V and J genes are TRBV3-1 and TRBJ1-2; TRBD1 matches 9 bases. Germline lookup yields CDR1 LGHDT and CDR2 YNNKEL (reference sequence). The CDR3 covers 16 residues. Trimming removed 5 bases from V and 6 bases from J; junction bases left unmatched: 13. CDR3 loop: CASSSQSNRGRDGYTF. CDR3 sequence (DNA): TGTGCCAGCAGCAGCCAATCAAACAGGGGGCGGGATGGCTACACCTTC.

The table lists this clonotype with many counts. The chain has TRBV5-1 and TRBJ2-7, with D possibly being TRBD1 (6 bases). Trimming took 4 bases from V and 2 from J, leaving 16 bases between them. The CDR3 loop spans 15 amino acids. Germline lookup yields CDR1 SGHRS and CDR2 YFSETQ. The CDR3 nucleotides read TGCGCCAGCAGCGCAGGTCCGGGACATGCCTACGAGCAGTACTTC. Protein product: CASSAGPGHAYEQYF.

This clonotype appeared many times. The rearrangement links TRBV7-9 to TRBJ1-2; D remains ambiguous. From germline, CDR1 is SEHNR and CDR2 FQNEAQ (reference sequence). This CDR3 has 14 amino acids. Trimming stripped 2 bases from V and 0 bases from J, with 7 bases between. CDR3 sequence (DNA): TGTGCCAGCAGCTTATCAGAGACTAACTATGGCTACACCTTC. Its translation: CASSLSETNYGYTF.

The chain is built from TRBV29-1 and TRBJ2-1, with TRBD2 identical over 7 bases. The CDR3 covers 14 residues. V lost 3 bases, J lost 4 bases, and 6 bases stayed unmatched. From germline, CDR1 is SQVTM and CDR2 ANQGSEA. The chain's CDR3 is CSVERTRGYNEQFF. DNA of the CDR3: TGCAGCGTTGAGAGGACTAGGGGTTACAATGAGCAGTTCTTC.

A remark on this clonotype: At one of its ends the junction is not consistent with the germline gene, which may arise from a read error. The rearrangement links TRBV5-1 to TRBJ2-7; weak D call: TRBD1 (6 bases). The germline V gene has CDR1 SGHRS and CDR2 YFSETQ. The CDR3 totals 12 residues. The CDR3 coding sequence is TGCGGCAGCAGCTGGGGACAAGACGAGCAGTACTTC. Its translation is CGSSWGQDEQYF.

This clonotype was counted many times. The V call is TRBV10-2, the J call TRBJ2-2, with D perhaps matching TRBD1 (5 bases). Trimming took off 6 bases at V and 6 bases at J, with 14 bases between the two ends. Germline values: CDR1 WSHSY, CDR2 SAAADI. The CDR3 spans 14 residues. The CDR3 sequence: CASRAGILAGELFF. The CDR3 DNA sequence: TGCGCCAGCAGGGCAGGGATATTAGCCGGGGAGCTGTTTTTT.

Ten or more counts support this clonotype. Written as DNA, the CDR3 is TGTGCCAGCAACGGACTAGCGGGGGGCCCCACAGATACGCAGTATTTT. It codes for CASNGLAGGPTDTQYF. This sequence joins TRBV2 and TRBJ2-3; 14 bases align to TRBD2. The CDR3 contains 16 residues. Losses at the gene ends were 7 bases for V and 2 bases for J; bases not matched to a gene: 5. Germline loops: CDR1 SNHLY, CDR2 FYNNEI.

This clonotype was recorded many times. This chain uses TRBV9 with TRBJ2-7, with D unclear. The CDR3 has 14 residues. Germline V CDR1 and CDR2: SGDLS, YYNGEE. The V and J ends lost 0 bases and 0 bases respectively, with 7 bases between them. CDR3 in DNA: TGTGCCAGCAGCGTAGTGGCCAACTCCTACGAGCAGTACTTC. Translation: CASSVVANSYEQYF.

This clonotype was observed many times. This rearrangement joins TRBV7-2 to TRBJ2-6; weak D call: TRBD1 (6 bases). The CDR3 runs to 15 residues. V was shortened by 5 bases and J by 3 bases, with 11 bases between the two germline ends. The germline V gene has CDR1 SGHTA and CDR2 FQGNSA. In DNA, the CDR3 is TGTGCCAGCAGCCCAAACAGGGTTGGGGCCAACGTCCTGACTTTC. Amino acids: CASSPNRVGANVLTF.

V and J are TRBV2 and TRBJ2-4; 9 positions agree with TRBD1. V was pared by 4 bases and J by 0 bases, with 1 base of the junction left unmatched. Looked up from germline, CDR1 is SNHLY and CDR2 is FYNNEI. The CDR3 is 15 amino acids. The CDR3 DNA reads TGTGCCAGCAGTGGACAGGGGGTAGCCAAAAACATTCAGTACTTC. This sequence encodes CASSGQGVAKNIQYF.

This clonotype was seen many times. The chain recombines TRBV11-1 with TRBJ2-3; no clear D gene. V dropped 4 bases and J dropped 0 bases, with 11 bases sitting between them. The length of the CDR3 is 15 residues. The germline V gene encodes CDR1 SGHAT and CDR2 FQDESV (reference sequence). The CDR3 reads CASSSTRKSTDTQYF. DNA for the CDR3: TGTGCCAGCAGCTCGACTCGTAAAAGCACAGATACGCAGTATTTT.

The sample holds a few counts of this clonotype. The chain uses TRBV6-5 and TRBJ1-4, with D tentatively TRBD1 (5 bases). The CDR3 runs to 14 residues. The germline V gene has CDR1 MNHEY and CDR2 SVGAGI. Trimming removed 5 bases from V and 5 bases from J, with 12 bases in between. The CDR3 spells CASSRTSPNEKLFF. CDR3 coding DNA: TGTGCCAGCAGTCGGACAAGTCCAAATGAAAAACTGTTTTTT.

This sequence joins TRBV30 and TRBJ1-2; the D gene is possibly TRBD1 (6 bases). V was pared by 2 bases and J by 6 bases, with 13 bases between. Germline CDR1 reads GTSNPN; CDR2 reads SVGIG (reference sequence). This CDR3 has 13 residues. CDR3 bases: TGTGCCTGGAGTTGGGGGGGGCGGAATGGCTACACCTTC. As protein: CAWSWGGRNGYTF.

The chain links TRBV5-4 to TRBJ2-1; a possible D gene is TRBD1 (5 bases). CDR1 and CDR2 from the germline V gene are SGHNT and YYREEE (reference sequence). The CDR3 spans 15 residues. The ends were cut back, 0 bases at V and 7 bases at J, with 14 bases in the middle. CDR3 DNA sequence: TGTGCCAGCAGCTTGGGTCAGGGATTGGGTAATGAGCAGTTCTTC. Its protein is CASSLGQGLGNEQFF.

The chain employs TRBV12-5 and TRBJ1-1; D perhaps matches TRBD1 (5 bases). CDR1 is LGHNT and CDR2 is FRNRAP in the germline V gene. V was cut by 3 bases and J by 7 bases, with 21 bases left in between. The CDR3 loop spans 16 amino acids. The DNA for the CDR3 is TGTGCTAGTGGTTTATCGCTTAACCCGGCGGGGCTTGAAGCTTTCTTT. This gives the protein CASGLSLNPAGLEAFF.

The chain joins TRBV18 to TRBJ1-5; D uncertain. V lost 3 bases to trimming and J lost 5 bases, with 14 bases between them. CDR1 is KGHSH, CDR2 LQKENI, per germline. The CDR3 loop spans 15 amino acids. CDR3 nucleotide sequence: TGTGCCAGCTCACCGGGCAGGTCCAACCATCAGCCCCAGCATTTT. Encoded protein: CASSPGRSNHQPQHF.

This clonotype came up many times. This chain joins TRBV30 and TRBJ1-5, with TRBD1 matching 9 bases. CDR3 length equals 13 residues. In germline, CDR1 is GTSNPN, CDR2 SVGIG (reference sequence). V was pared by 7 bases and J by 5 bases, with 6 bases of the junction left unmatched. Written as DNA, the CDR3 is TGTGCCTCCGCAAGGACAGGGGATCAGCCCCAGCATTTT. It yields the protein CASARTGDQPQHF.

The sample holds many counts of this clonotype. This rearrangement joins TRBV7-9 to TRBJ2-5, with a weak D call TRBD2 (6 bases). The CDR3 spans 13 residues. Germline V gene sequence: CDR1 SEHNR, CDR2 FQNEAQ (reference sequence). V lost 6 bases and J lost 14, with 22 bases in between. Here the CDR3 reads CASSSPTGTPHYF. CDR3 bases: TGTGCCAGCAGTTCTCCCACCGGGACTCCACACTACTTC. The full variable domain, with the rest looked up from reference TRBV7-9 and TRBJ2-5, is DTGVSQNPRHKITKRGQNVTFRCDPISEHNRLYWYRQTLGQGPEFLTYFQNEAQLEKSRLLSDRFSAERPKGSFSTLEIQRTEQGDSAMYLCASSSPTGTPHYFGPGTRLLVL.

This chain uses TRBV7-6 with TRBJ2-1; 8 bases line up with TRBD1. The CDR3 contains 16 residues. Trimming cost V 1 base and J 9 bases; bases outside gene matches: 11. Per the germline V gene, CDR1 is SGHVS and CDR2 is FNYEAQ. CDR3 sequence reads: CASSLVVGTGLTEQFF. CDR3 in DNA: TGTGCCAGCAGCTTAGTAGTCGGGACAGGCTTAACTGAGCAGTTCTTC.

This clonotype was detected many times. CDR3: CSARLAGVPTEYF. CDR3 nucleotides: TGCAGTGCTAGGTTAGCGGGGGTACCTACCGAGTACTTC. This sequence joins TRBV20-1 and TRBJ2-5; TRBD2 matches at 9 bases. Trimming took 3 bases from V and 12 from J; bases not matched to a gene: 11. Germline values: CDR1 DFQATT, CDR2 SNEGSKA (reference sequence). The CDR3 consists of 13 residues.

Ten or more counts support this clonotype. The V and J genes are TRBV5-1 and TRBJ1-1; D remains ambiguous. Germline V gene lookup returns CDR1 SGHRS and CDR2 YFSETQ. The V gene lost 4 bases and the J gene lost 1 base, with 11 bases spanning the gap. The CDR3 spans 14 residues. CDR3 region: CASSMIGENTEAFF. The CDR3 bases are TGCGCCAGCAGCATGATTGGGGAGAACACTGAAGCTTTCTTT.

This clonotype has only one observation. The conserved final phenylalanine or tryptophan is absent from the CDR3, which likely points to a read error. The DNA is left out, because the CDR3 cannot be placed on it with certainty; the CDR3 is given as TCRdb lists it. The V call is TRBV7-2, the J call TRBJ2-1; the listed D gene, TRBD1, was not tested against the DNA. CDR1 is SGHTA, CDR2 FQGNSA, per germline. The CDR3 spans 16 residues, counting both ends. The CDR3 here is CERSPKRGDFYNEKLL.

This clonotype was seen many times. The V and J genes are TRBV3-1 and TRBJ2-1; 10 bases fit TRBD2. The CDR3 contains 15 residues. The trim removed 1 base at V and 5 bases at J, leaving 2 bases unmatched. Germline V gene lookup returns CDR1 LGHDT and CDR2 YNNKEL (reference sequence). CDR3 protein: CASSQGGTSDNEQFF. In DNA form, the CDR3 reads TGTGCCAGCAGCCAAGGGGGGACTAGCGACAATGAGCAGTTCTTC.

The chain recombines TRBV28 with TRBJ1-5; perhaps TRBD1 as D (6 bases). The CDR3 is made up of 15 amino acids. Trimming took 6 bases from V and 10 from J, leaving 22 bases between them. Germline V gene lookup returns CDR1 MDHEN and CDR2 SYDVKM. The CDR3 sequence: CASRPRGTGFRPQHF. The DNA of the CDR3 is TGTGCCAGCAGACCAAGGGGGACCGGTTTCCGCCCCCAGCATTTT. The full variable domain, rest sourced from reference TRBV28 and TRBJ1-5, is DVKVTQSSRYLVKRTGEKVFLECVQDMDHENMFWYRQDPGLGLRLIYFSYDVKMKEKGDIPEGYSVSREKKERFSLILESASTNQTSMYLCASRPRGTGFRPQHFGDGTRLSIL.

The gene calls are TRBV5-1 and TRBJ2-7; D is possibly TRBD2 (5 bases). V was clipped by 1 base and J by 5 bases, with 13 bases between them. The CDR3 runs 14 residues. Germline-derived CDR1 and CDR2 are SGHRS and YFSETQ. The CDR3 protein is CASSLIPGFDEQYF. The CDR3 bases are TGCGCCAGCAGCTTGATTCCGGGGTTCGACGAGCAGTACTTC. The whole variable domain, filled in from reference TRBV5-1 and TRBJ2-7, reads KAGVTQTPRYLIKTRGQQVTLSCSPISGHRSVSWYQQTPGQGLQFLFEYFSETQRNKGNFPGRFSGRQFSNSRSEMNVSTLELGDSALYLCASSLIPGFDEQYFGPGTRLTVT.

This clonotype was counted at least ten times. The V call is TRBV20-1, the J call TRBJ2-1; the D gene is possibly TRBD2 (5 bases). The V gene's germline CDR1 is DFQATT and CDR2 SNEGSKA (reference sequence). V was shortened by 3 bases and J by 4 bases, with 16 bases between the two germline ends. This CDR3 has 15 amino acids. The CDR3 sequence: CSASRTPLAYNEQFF. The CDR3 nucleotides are TGCAGTGCTAGTCGGACTCCCCTCGCATACAATGAGCAGTTCTTC.

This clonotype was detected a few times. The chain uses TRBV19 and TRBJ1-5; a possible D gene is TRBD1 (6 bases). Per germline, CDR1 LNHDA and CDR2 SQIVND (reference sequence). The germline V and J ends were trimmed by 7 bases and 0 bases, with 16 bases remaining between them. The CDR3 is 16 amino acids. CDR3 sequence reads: CASTPTQGYSNQPQHF. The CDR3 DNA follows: TGTGCCAGTACCCCAACGCAGGGGTATAGCAATCAGCCCCAGCATTTT.

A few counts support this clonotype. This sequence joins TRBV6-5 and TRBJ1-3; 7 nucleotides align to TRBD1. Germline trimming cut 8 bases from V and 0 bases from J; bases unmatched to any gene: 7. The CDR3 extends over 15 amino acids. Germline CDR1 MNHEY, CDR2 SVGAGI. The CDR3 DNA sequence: TGTGCCAGCCCCCCTGACAGGGTCTCTGGAAACACCATATATTTT. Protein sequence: CASPPDRVSGNTIYF.